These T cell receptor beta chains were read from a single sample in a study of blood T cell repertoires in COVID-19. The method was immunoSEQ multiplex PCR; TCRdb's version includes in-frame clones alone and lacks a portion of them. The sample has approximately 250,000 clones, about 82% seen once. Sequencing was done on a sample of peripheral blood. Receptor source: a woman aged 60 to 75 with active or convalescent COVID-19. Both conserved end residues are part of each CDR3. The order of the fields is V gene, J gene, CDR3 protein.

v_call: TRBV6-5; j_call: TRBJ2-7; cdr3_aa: CASRGGLAGTYEQYF
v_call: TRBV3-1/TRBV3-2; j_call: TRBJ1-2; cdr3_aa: CASSQGRTGSYTF
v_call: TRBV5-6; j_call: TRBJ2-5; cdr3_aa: CASSLRQPETQYF
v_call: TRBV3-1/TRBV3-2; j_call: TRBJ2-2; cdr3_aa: CASSQADRGAGELFF
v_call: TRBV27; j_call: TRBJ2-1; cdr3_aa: CASRQYNEQFF
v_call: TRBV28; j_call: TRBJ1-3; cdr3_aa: CASSLPAVGQGVSGNTIYF
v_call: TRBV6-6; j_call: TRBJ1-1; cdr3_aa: CASGHDEAFF
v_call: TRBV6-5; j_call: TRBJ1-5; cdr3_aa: CASSRGANNQPQHF
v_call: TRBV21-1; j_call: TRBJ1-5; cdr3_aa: CASSKSRAPNQPQHF
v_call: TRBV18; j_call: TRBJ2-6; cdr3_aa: CATSAVSGANVLTF
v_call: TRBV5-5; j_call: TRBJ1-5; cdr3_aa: CASSPDRVSNQPQHF
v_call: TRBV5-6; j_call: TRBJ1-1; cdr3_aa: CASSLGTGIANTEAFF
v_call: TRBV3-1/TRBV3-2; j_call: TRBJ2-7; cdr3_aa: CASSQGWARTYEQYF
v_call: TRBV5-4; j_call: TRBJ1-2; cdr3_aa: CASSLWGGAQNGYTF
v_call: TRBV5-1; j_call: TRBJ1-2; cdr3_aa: CASSLSTGGYGYTF
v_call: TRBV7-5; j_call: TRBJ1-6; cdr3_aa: CARSLVTPTGPINSPLHF
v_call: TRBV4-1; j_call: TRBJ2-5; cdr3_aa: CASSDRGQLQETQYF
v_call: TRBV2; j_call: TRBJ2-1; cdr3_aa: CASSEGGDSYNEQFF
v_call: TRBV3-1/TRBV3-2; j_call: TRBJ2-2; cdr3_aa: CASSQEMGVGTGELFF
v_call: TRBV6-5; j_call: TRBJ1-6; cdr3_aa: CASSAGGSSPLHF
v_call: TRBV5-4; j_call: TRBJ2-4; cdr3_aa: CASSQTVGDRAKNIQYF
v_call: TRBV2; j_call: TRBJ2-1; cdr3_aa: CASSSTSGSVGEQFF
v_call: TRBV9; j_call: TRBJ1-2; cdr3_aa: CASSVDVRSWDGYTF
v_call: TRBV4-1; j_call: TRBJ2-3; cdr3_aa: CASSPGLATDTQYF
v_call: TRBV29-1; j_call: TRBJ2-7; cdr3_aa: CSAAGQGPYEQYF